What follows are 32 T cell receptor beta chains derived from one specimen sequenced in a study of T-cell reconstitution after alpha-beta-depleted transplantation in children. Preparing the TCRbeta library involved the use of unique molecular identifiers. One entry per CDR3 protein results from TCRdb running MiXCR on the PCR reads. The data contain approximately 500,000 distinct CDR3 sequences, approximately 10% of them singletons. Sequencing was performed on PBMCs, taken before TCRalphabeta/CD19-depleted stem cell transplant. All receptors come from a child aged 2 to 10 with inherited bone marrow failure, due to receive a stem cell transplant.

This clonotype was picked up many times. The chain is built from TRBV12-3 or TRBV12-4 and TRBJ2-1; 8 positions agree with TRBD1. V was pared by 4 bases and J by 4 bases, with 6 bases of the junction left unmatched. The CDR3 runs to 15 residues. CDR3 loop: CASSYRTGMYNEQFF. CDR3 DNA: TGTGCCAGCAGTTATCGGACAGGGATGTACAATGAGCAGTTCTTC.

This clonotype has just a few counts. This chain links TRBV19 with TRBJ2-1, with 7 positions matching TRBD2. The CDR3 has 14 residues. V was pared by 4 bases and J by 6 bases, with 6 bases of the junction left unmatched. CDR1 is LNHDA and CDR2 is SQIVND in the germline V gene (reference sequence). CDR3 sequence: CASSRAGVRNEQFF. The CDR3 bases are TGTGCCAGTAGTAGGGCGGGAGTCCGCAATGAGCAGTTCTTC.

At least ten counts were recorded for this clonotype. The chain carries TRBV20-1 and TRBJ2-3; TRBD2 matches 8 bases. CDR1 is DFQATT, CDR2 SNEGSKA, per germline (reference sequence). CDR3 length: 15 residues. The junction had 9 bases not matched to a gene; V was cut back by 5 bases and J by 2 bases. Written as DNA, the CDR3 is TGCAGTGCTCCCCTGAGCGGGAGATTCACAGATACGCAGTATTTT. Its protein is CSAPLSGRFTDTQYF.

This clonotype was seen at least ten times. This chain uses TRBV29-1 with TRBJ2-3; TRBD1 agrees at 12 bases. The CDR3 loop spans 13 amino acids. Germline loops: CDR1 SQVTM, CDR2 ANQGSEA. After removal of 8 bases from V and 5 bases from J, the junction contained 5 bases not matched to a gene. The DNA for the CDR3 is TGCAGCTCCCGGGACAGGGGGCGAGATACGCAGTATTTT. Its protein product is CSSRDRGRDTQYF.

V and J are TRBV12-3 or TRBV12-4 and TRBJ2-7; D uncertain. The ends were cut back, 0 bases at V and 4 bases at J, with 10 bases in the middle. The CDR3 spans 14 residues. The DNA of the CDR3 is TGTGCCAGCAGTTTAGCGGGCCCACGGTACGAGCAGTACTTC. Protein product: CASSLAGPRYEQYF.

This clonotype was seen many times. The chain employs TRBV7-9 and TRBJ2-1, with 13 bases that match TRBD2. CDR3 size: 16 residues. From germline, CDR1 is SEHNR and CDR2 FQNEAQ (reference sequence). V trimming: 1 base; J trimming: 5 bases; junction bases outside the gene matches: 2. CDR3 region: CASSLGTSGSHNEQFF. CDR3 DNA: TGTGCCAGCAGCTTAGGGACTAGCGGGAGCCACAATGAGCAGTTCTTC.

This clonotype came up many times. The chain joins TRBV7-2 to TRBJ2-7; D call uncertain. V lost 2 bases and J lost 4, with 12 bases in between. The CDR3 is 14 residues long. Germline lookup yields CDR1 SGHTA and CDR2 FQGNSA. The CDR3 sequence is CASSLRSPWYEQYF. In DNA form, the CDR3 reads TGTGCCAGCAGCTTACGATCCCCGTGGTACGAGCAGTACTTC. Using reference TRBV7-2 and TRBJ2-7 for the parts outside the CDR3, the full variable domain is GAGVSQSPSNKVTEKGKDVELRCDPISGHTALYWYRQSLGQGLEFLIYFQGNSAPDKSGLPSDRFSAERTGGSVSTLTIQRTQQEDSAVYLCASSLRSPWYEQYFGPGTRLTVT.

The chain carries TRBV20-1 and TRBJ1-2; D is undetermined. The CDR3 spans 16 residues. Trimming cost V 2 bases and J 4 bases, with 20 bases left between them. From germline, CDR1 is DFQATT and CDR2 SNEGSKA (reference sequence). CDR3 in DNA: TGCAGTGCTAGAAGCCCCACCGACACGATTATCTATGGCTACACCTTC. Translation: CSARSPTDTIIYGYTF.

This clonotype was observed many times. This chain joins TRBV29-1 and TRBJ2-5, with 10 nucleotides matching TRBD2. Trimming took 6 bases from V and 6 from J; bases not matched to a gene: 13. The CDR3 covers 15 residues. Germline-derived CDR1 and CDR2 are SQVTM and ANQGSEA. CDR3 DNA sequence: TGCAGCGTGGCTCGCTTAGCGGGAGGAGGAAAGACCCAGTACTTC. Its protein is CSVARLAGGGKTQYF.

This clonotype has ten or more counts. The chain recombines TRBV20-1 with TRBJ2-7; maybe TRBD1 (6 bases). V was cut by 3 bases and J by 3 bases, with 12 bases left in between. CDR1 DFQATT and CDR2 SNEGSKA come from the germline V gene (reference sequence). The CDR3 is 13 residues long. The CDR3 DNA reads TGCAGTGCTAGTGGGGACAAATTCTACGAGCAGTACTTC. Translated, it gives CSASGDKFYEQYF.

This clonotype has at least ten counts. The V gene is TRBV9, the J gene TRBJ2-3, with D uncertain. The CDR3 spans 14 residues. Germline V gene sequence: CDR1 SGDLS, CDR2 YYNGEE. V lost 3 bases, J lost 4 bases, and 12 bases lay in between. This CDR3 reads CASSERSLPDTQYF. The CDR3 DNA follows: TGTGCCAGCAGCGAGAGGAGCTTACCAGATACGCAGTATTTT.

This clonotype was found many times. The chain links TRBV29-1 to TRBJ1-2; 8 nucleotides align to TRBD1. V trimming: 6 bases; J trimming: 7 bases; junction bases outside the gene matches: 4. This CDR3 is built from 11 residues. Germline CDR1 reads SQVTM; CDR2 reads ANQGSEA. In DNA form, the CDR3 reads TGCAGCGTCCAGGGGGCAGGTGGCTACACCTTC. This sequence encodes CSVQGAGGYTF.

This clonotype has only a few counts. Written as DNA, the CDR3 is TGCGCCAGCAGCCAATGGACTGGCGGGGGTATTGCCGGGGAGCTGTTTTTT. It yields the protein CASSQWTGGGIAGELFF. V gene TRBV4-3 combines with J gene TRBJ2-2; 7 bases line up with TRBD2. Germline-derived CDR1 and CDR2 are LGHNA and YSLEER. The CDR3 has 17 amino acids. Trimming removed 2 bases from V and 6 bases from J; junction bases left unmatched: 12.

At least ten counts were recorded for this clonotype. The chain is built from TRBV5-1 and TRBJ1-1, with a possible D match to TRBD1 (6 bases). Germline assignment: CDR1 SGHRS and CDR2 YFSETQ. The CDR3 covers 13 residues. The V end was cut by 3 bases, the J end by 1 base, with 7 bases between. Here the CDR3 DNA reads TGCGCCAGCAGCTCGGGACAGAACACTGAAGCTTTCTTT. Its protein product is CASSSGQNTEAFF.

This clonotype was counted at least ten times. The chain couples TRBV7-8 to TRBJ2-7; unclear D gene. CDR1 is SGHVS and CDR2 is FQNEAQ in the germline V gene. The CDR3 length is 13 residues. V lost 3 bases, J lost 2 bases, and 8 bases lay in between. CDR3 amino acids: CASSFSITYEQYF. The DNA of the CDR3 is TGTGCCAGCAGCTTCTCTATCACCTACGAGCAGTACTTC.

This clonotype came up many times. V is TRBV20-1 and J is TRBJ2-2; TRBD1 agrees at 8 bases. The CDR3 is made up of 15 amino acids. Losses at the gene ends were 0 bases for V and 0 bases for J; bases not matched to a gene: 0. Germline V gene sequence: CDR1 DFQATT, CDR2 SNEGSKA (reference sequence). CDR3 protein: CSAREQGANTGELFF. The CDR3, as DNA: TGCAGTGCTAGAGAACAGGGGGCGAACACCGGGGAGCTGTTTTTT.

This clonotype was counted ten times or more. The rearrangement uses TRBV25-1 and TRBJ1-4; no clear D gene. V lost 1 base and J lost 8, with 14 bases in between. The length of the CDR3 is 15 residues. Per the germline V gene, CDR1 is MGHDK and CDR2 is SYGVNS. In nucleotides, the CDR3 is TGTGCCAGCAGTGAATTGGGAGGGATGGGCGAAAAACTGTTTTTT. This codes for CASSELGGMGEKLFF. Looking up the rest from reference TRBV25-1 and TRBJ1-4 gives the full variable domain: EADIYQTPRYLVIGTGKKITLECSQTMGHDKMYWYQQDPGMELHLIHYSYGVNSTEKGDLSSESTVSRIRTEHFPLTLESARPSHTSQYLCASSELGGMGEKLFFGSGTQLSVL.

At least ten counts were recorded for this clonotype. The chain joins TRBV5-1 to TRBJ2-2; no clear D gene. CDR1 is SGHRS and CDR2 is YFSETQ in the germline V gene. This CDR3 is 14 amino acids long. The V end lost 0 bases, the J end lost 7 bases, and 10 bases lay between the germline ends. The chain's CDR3 is CASSLVSHIGELFF. The CDR3 DNA follows: TGCGCCAGCAGCTTGGTGTCACACATCGGGGAGCTGTTTTTT.

There are many counts of this clonotype. The V call is TRBV5-6, the J call TRBJ2-7, with D unclear. With 0 bases removed from V and 3 bases from J, the gap between germline ends came to 10 bases. Germline CDR1 is SGHDT and CDR2 is YYEEEE. The CDR3 is 14 amino acids. The CDR3 loop is CASSLVADNYEQYF. DNA of the CDR3: TGTGCCAGCAGCTTGGTTGCAGATAACTACGAGCAGTACTTC.

This clonotype was counted ten times or more. The chain uses TRBV7-9 and TRBJ1-1; D is ambiguous. The CDR3 is 12 residues long. In germline, CDR1 is SEHNR, CDR2 FQNEAQ (reference sequence). Deletions cut 5 bases from V and 1 base from J, with 5 bases between. The CDR3 coding sequence is TGTGCCAGCAGCATGGGGAACACTGAAGCTTTCTTT. The encoded protein is CASSMGNTEAFF.

This clonotype was counted a few times. The J gene is TRBJ2-3, the V gene TRBV5-1; a weak D match, TRBD2 (6 bases). The ends were cut back, 0 bases at V and 4 bases at J, with 15 bases in the middle. CDR1 and CDR2 from the germline V gene are SGHRS and YFSETQ. The CDR3 spans 16 residues. The CDR3, as DNA: TGCGCCAGCAGCTTGGAAGTACGGGAGAGAGCAGATACGCAGTATTTT. It translates to CASSLEVRERADTQYF.

As for this clonotype: A much larger clone is a single base away; this may be a read error. This chain links TRBV6-5 with TRBJ1-5; a possible D gene is TRBD1 (6 bases). CDR1 and CDR2 (germline): MNHEY, SVGAGI. This CDR3 is built from 15 residues. Here the CDR3 DNA reads TGTGCCAGCAGTTACTCGAAAGGGGGTAGACAGCCCCAGAATTTT. Its protein product is CASSYSKGGRQPQNF.

V usage is TRBV5-1 and J usage is TRBJ2-1; D ambiguous. Per germline, CDR1 SGHRS and CDR2 YFSETQ. The CDR3 is 14 amino acids. The V end lost 4 bases, the J end lost 8 bases, and 16 bases lay between the germline ends. The CDR3 DNA is TGCGCCAGCAGCCCGGAAAAGTCCCCCGATGAGCAGTTCTTC. It is translated as CASSPEKSPDEQFF.

The CDR3 is CATLTDGATEAFF. CDR3 bases: TGTGCCACCCTGACTGACGGGGCCACTGAAGCTTTCTTT. The gene calls are TRBV24-1 and TRBJ1-1, with D perhaps TRBD1 (5 bases). Trimming took off 9 bases at V and 4 bases at J, with 14 bases between the two ends. CDR1 and CDR2 from the germline V gene are KGHDR and SFDVKD. This CDR3 has 13 amino acids.

The sample holds many counts of this clonotype. The J gene is TRBJ2-3, the V gene TRBV12-3 or TRBV12-4; D perhaps matches TRBD2 (5 bases). This CDR3 is 15 amino acids long. V lost 6 bases and J lost 0, with 13 bases in between. CDR3 residues: CASRGGLSSTDTQYF. As DNA, the CDR3 is TGTGCCAGCAGGGGCGGACTGTCTAGCACAGATACGCAGTATTTT.

This clonotype was observed at least ten times. The rearrangement uses TRBV27 and TRBJ2-7; 7 bases map to TRBD1. Per germline, CDR1 MNHEY and CDR2 SMNVEV (reference sequence). The junction had 24 bases not matched to a gene; V was cut back by 4 bases and J by 0 bases. The CDR3 loop spans 21 amino acids. This chain's CDR3 is CASSSVSTGTEGIPFSYEQYF. CDR3 in DNA: TGTGCCAGCAGTTCGGTATCAACCGGGACAGAAGGGATCCCATTCTCCTACGAGCAGTACTTC.

Regarding this clonotype: This may stem from a read error, because a much larger clone lies one nucleotide away. The rearrangement joins TRBV28 to TRBJ1-1; D unclear. Between the trimmed V and J ends, which lost 2 bases and 4 bases, there was a span of 11 bases. CDR1 and CDR2 from the germline V gene are MDHEN and SYDVKM. This CDR3 is built from 14 residues. The CDR3 DNA reads TGTGCCAGCAGTTTACTCGGACCCTCCACTGAAGCTTTCTTT. Amino acids: CASSLLGPSTEAFF.

This clonotype was observed many times. The V and J genes are TRBV5-5 and TRBJ2-3; D is ambiguous. The CDR3 runs 15 residues. From germline, CDR1 is SGHKS and CDR2 YYEKEE (reference sequence). V gave up 1 base and J gave up 0 bases, with 9 bases separating them. This CDR3 reads CASSLWIASTDTQYF. Here the CDR3 DNA reads TGTGCCAGCAGCTTGTGGATAGCTAGCACAGATACGCAGTATTTT.

The sample holds many counts of this clonotype. The chain employs TRBV5-1 and TRBJ2-7, with 8 nucleotides matching TRBD2. CDR1 SGHRS and CDR2 YFSETQ come from the germline V gene. Trimming took 3 bases from V and 4 from J; bases not matched to a gene: 12. The CDR3 has 16 amino acids. As DNA, the CDR3 is TGCGCCAGCAGCTCCAGCGGGGGACTAGGACAATACGAGCAGTACTTC. Amino acid sequence: CASSSSGGLGQYEQYF.

This clonotype has a handful of counts. The rearrangement uses TRBV7-2 and TRBJ2-7; no definite D call. The CDR3 spans 15 residues. Germline V lookup: CDR1 SGHTA, CDR2 FQGNSA. V lost 4 bases, J lost 0 bases, and 13 bases lay in between. The CDR3 region has the DNA TGTGCCAGCAGCTCAGGACCGTATCACTCCTACGAGCAGTACTTC. Protein: CASSSGPYHSYEQYF.

This clonotype was found many times. The genes are TRBV7-2 and TRBJ2-5; D gene uncertain. The CDR3 spans 13 residues. Germline assignment: CDR1 SGHTA and CDR2 FQGNSA. V was pared by 5 bases and J by 3 bases, with 10 bases between. The chain's CDR3 is CASSHGQEETQYF. CDR3 sequence (DNA): TGTGCCAGCAGCCACGGGCAGGAAGAGACCCAGTACTTC. The full variable domain, with the rest looked up from reference TRBV7-2 and TRBJ2-5, is GAGVSQSPSNKVTEKGKDVELRCDPISGHTALYWYRQSLGQGLEFLIYFQGNSAPDKSGLPSDRFSAERTGGSVSTLTIQRTQQEDSAVYLCASSHGQEETQYFGPGTRLLVL.

This clonotype showed up just a few times. The chain joins TRBV3-1 to TRBJ2-1; D is ambiguous. The length of the CDR3 is 17 residues. Trimming pared 1 base from V and 0 bases from J, leaving 13 bases between. Germline V gene data show CDR1 as LGHDT and CDR2 as YNNKEL (reference sequence). CDR3 sequence (DNA): TGTGCCAGCAGCCAAGTAGTTCCCTCAAACTCCTACAATGAGCAGTTCTTC. Its protein is CASSQVVPSNSYNEQFF.